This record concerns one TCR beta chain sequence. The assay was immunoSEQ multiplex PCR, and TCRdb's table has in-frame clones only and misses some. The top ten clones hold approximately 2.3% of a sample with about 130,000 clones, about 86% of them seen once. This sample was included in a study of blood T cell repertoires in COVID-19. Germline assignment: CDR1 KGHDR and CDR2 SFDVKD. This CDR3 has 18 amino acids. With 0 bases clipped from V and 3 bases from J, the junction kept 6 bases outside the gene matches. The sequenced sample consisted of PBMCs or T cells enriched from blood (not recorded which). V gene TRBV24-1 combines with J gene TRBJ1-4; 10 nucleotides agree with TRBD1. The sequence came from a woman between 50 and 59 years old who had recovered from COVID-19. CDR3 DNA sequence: TGTGCCACCAGTGATTTGCACGGACAGGGGGTTCCTAATGAAAAACTGTTTTTT. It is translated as CATSDLHGQGVPNEKLFF.